The 21 T cell receptor beta chains in this list originate from one sample, sequenced in a study of beta chain features in type 1 diabetes. Study-wide points: All four CD4+ subsets of Type 1 diabetes patients contained TCRB CDR3s that were moderately but significantly shorter.

Their cognate antigens are unknown. The sequenced template was cDNA made from the entire isolated RNA. Some clones are missing from TCRdb's copy, which holds only in-frame ones; the method was immunoSEQ multiplex PCR. The table has some 640,000 clones, over 12% seen once. Sequenced: naive CD4+ T cells from blood. The receptor set was obtained from a man younger than 30 with type 1 diabetes.

This clone showed up just a few times. V and J are TRBV30 and TRBJ1-5; 9 bases agree with TRBD1. Trimming at V came to 0 bases and at J to 7 bases, leaving 10 bases not matched to a gene. The CDR3 contains 16 residues. From germline, CDR1 is GTSNPN and CDR2 SVGIG (reference sequence). The CDR3 bases are TGTGCCTGGAGTGTACTGGGACAGGGCTCGAGCCAGCCCCAGCATTTT. Its translation is CAWSVLGQGSSQPQHF.

This clone appeared a few times. The chain is built from TRBV7-9 and TRBJ2-1; TRBD1 or TRBD2 may be the D gene (6 bases each). The CDR3 loop spans 17 amino acids. V was pared by 3 bases and J by 1 base, with 16 bases between. Germline V gives CDR1 SEHNR, CDR2 FQNEAQ (reference sequence). This CDR3 is CASSFPSTGRSYNEQFF. The CDR3, as DNA: TGTGCCAGCAGCTTCCCTTCTACAGGGAGGTCCTACAATGAGCAGTTCTTC. Variable domain in full (rest from reference TRBV7-9 and TRBJ2-1): DTGVSQNPRHKITKRGQNVTFRCDPISEHNRLYWYRQTLGQGPEFLTYFQNEAQLEKSRLLSDRFSAERPKGSFSTLEIQRTEQGDSAMYLCASSFPSTGRSYNEQFFGPGTRLTVL.

The J gene is TRBJ2-7, the V gene TRBV20-1, with unresolved D. V was cut by 4 bases and J by 6 bases, with 7 bases left in between. Looked up from germline, CDR1 is DFQATT and CDR2 is SNEGSKA (reference sequence). This CDR3 spans 10 amino acids. The CDR3 spells CSAKVAEQYF. CDR3 DNA sequence: TGCAGTGCTAAGGTCGCCGAGCAGTACTTC.

The chain employs TRBV6-5 and TRBJ2-7, with 9 positions matching TRBD1. Germline V gene lookup returns CDR1 MNHEY and CDR2 SVGAGI. J gave up 9 bases and V 6 bases, and 6 bases lay outside the gene matches. The CDR3 loop spans 12 amino acids. The DNA for the CDR3 is TGTGCCAGCAGGCCAACAGGGGGCCGGCAGTACTTC. This encodes CASRPTGGRQYF.

This clone was counted only a few times. In DNA form, the CDR3 reads TGTGCCAGCAGTGAGCGTCAGAGCAAAGAGACCCAGTACTTC. Translated, it gives CASSERQSKETQYF. This rearrangement joins TRBV2 to TRBJ2-5, with unresolved D. The CDR3 spans 14 residues. CDR1 and CDR2 from the germline V gene are SNHLY and FYNNEI. Trimming shortened V by 3 bases and J by 3 bases, and 11 bases separated the two germline ends. Using reference TRBV2 and TRBJ2-5 for the parts outside the CDR3, the full variable domain is EPEVTQTPSHQVTQMGQEVILRCVPISNHLYFYWYRQILGQKVEFLVSFYNNEISEKSEIFDDQFSVERPDGSNFTLKIRSTKLEDSAMYFCASSERQSKETQYFGPGTRLLVL.

This clone was counted between two and nine times. This chain uses TRBV9 with TRBJ2-7, with D uncertain. Germline values: CDR1 SGDLS, CDR2 YYNGEE. The CDR3 has 15 amino acids. Trimming took off 4 bases at V and 2 bases at J, with 16 bases between the two ends. CDR3 in DNA: TGTGCCAGCAGCCCACAACTTGGCTTAACCTACGAGCAGTACTTC. It encodes CASSPQLGLTYEQYF. Based on the CDR3 plus reference TRBV9 and TRBJ2-7, the full variable domain is DSGVTQTPKHLITATGQRVTLRCSPRSGDLSVYWYQQSLDQGLQFLIQYYNGEERAKGNILERFSAQQFPDLHSELNLSSLELGDSALYFCASSPQLGLTYEQYFGPGTRLTVT.

This chain links TRBV4-3 with TRBJ2-2; D may be TRBD2 (6 bases). V was pared by 0 bases and J by 6 bases, with 14 bases between. CDR1 is LGHNA and CDR2 is YSLEER in the germline V gene. There are 16 residues in the CDR3. The CDR3, as DNA: TGCGCCAGCAGCCAAGATGGCCGGGGGTCAGCCGGGGAGCTGTTTTTT. Its protein product is CASSQDGRGSAGELFF.

CDR3 loop: CASSRLRGGLPYNEQFF. The CDR3 bases are TGCGCCAGCAGCCGCCTACGGGGGGGATTACCCTACAATGAGCAGTTCTTC. V usage is TRBV4-3 and J usage is TRBJ2-1; TRBD2 matches 8 bases. This CDR3 is 17 amino acids long. V gave up 4 bases and J gave up 2 bases; unmatched junction bases: 10. Germline V gene sequence: CDR1 LGHNA, CDR2 YSLEER.

This clone was seen only a few times. The gene calls are TRBV28 and TRBJ1-2; D is uncertain. The CDR3 totals 13 residues. The V end lost 6 bases, the J end lost 6 bases, and 14 bases lay between the germline ends. CDR1 and CDR2 (germline): MDHEN, SYDVKM. CDR3 amino acids: CASSPVILNGYTF. In nucleotides, the CDR3 is TGTGCCAGCAGCCCTGTAATCTTGAATGGCTACACCTTC.

V usage is TRBV14 and J usage is TRBJ2-7; D ambiguous. The CDR3 is 15 residues long. V was pared by 1 base and J by 6 bases, with 16 bases between. Germline CDR1 reads SGHDN; CDR2 reads FVKESK. The CDR3 protein is CASSQVLGLVGEQYF. The DNA for the CDR3 is TGTGCCAGCAGCCAAGTTTTGGGTCTTGTCGGCGAGCAGTACTTC.

V gene TRBV5-1 combines with J gene TRBJ2-2; D possibly uses TRBD1 or TRBD2 (5 bases each). Germline values: CDR1 SGHRS, CDR2 YFSETQ. CDR3 length equals 14 residues. The V end lost 4 bases, the J end lost 3 bases, and 10 bases lay between the germline ends. CDR3: CASSRDGDTGELFF. Here the CDR3 DNA reads TGCGCCAGCAGCCGGGACGGAGACACCGGGGAGCTGTTTTTT. Filled out from reference TRBV5-1 and TRBJ2-2, the complete variable domain reads KAGVTQTPRYLIKTRGQQVTLSCSPISGHRSVSWYQQTPGQGLQFLFEYFSETQRNKGNFPGRFSGRQFSNSRSEMNVSTLELGDSALYLCASSRDGDTGELFFGEGSRLTVL.

This clone was recorded a few times. The chain is built from TRBV7-2 and TRBJ2-7; D may be TRBD1 (5 bases). The CDR3 runs 13 residues. Germline V CDR1 and CDR2: SGHTA, FQGNSA. The ends were cut back, 3 bases at V and 2 bases at J, with 8 bases in the middle. The CDR3 protein is CASSLTETYEQYF. The DNA for the CDR3 is TGTGCCAGCAGCTTGACAGAGACCTACGAGCAGTACTTC.

The rearrangement joins TRBV7-3 to TRBJ2-1; TRBD2 agrees at 9 bases. Germline values: CDR1 SGHTA, CDR2 FQGTGA. There are 19 residues in the CDR3. Losses at the gene ends were 5 bases for V and 4 bases for J; bases not matched to a gene: 18. CDR3 sequence (DNA): TGTGCCAGCAGCCCCGGCAATCGAGGTAGCGGGGGCCAATACAATGAGCAGTTCTTC. Translating gives CASSPGNRGSGGQYNEQFF.

Only a few counts were recorded for this clone. The V call is TRBV6-5, the J call TRBJ2-2; D perhaps matches TRBD2 (5 bases). Trimming pared 0 bases from V and 3 bases from J, leaving 8 bases between. This CDR3 comprises 15 residues. Germline values: CDR1 MNHEY, CDR2 SVGAGI. As DNA, the CDR3 is TGTGCCAGCAGTTACTCAAGAGGGTACACCGGGGAGCTGTTTTTT. Its protein is CASSYSRGYTGELFF.

A few counts support this clone. This chain links TRBV7-9 with TRBJ1-2, with TRBD1 as a possible D gene (6 bases). Trimming removed 5 bases from V and 2 bases from J, with 12 bases in between. CDR3 length equals 14 residues. In germline, CDR1 is SEHNR, CDR2 FQNEAQ (reference sequence). In DNA, the CDR3 is TGTGCCAGCAGCCCCCAGGGGAGGAACTATGGCTACACCTTC. As protein: CASSPQGRNYGYTF.

The rearrangement links TRBV14 to TRBJ2-1; the D is unclear. The CDR3 is 16 amino acids. CDR1 and CDR2 from the germline V gene are SGHDN and FVKESK. V was shortened by 4 bases and J by 2 bases, with 15 bases between the two germline ends. The CDR3 DNA reads as TGTGCCAGCAGCCTCCATTCTTTACTCGCCTACAATGAGCAGTTCTTC. This sequence encodes CASSLHSLLAYNEQFF. The full variable domain, in which reference TRBV14 and TRBJ2-1 provide the parts outside the CDR3, is EAGVTQFPSHSVIEKGQTVTLRCDPISGHDNLYWYRRVMGKEIKFLLHFVKESKQDESGMPNNRFLAERTGGTYSTLKVQPAELEDSGVYFCASSLHSLLAYNEQFFGPGTRLTVL.

This sequence joins TRBV9 and TRBJ1-1; no definite D call. Trimming pared 2 bases from V and 1 base from J, leaving 9 bases between. The CDR3 is 14 residues long. The germline V gene encodes CDR1 SGDLS and CDR2 YYNGEE. CDR3 DNA: TGTGCCAGCAGCGTCCTGGACGGGAACACTGAAGCTTTCTTT. Amino acids: CASSVLDGNTEAFF.

This rearrangement joins TRBV5-1 to TRBJ1-2, with D perhaps TRBD1 (6 bases). The V end lost 4 bases, the J end lost 4 bases, and 17 bases lay between the germline ends. This CDR3 spans 15 amino acids. The germline CDR1 and CDR2 sequences are SGHRS and YFSETQ. CDR3 amino acids: CASSPPDRTAYGYTF. The CDR3 region has the DNA TGCGCCAGCAGCCCCCCGGATAGGACAGCCTATGGCTACACCTTC.

V is TRBV9 and J is TRBJ2-3; D ambiguous. The germline V gene encodes CDR1 SGDLS and CDR2 YYNGEE. This CDR3 has 16 amino acids. Trimming cost V 0 bases and J 2 bases, with 13 bases left between them. This CDR3 is CASSVAPRALTDTQYF. CDR3 DNA: TGTGCCAGCAGCGTAGCCCCCCGGGCACTCACAGATACGCAGTATTTT.

J is TRBJ1-5 and V is TRBV19, with 11 nucleotides matching TRBD1. From germline, CDR1 is LNHDA and CDR2 SQIVND (reference sequence). There are 15 residues in the CDR3. J was trimmed by 7 bases and V by 6 bases; bases with no gene match: 8. CDR3 sequence reads: CASSFGTGGQQPQHF. In DNA form, the CDR3 reads TGTGCCAGTAGCTTCGGGACAGGGGGTCAACAGCCCCAGCATTTT.

This chain connects TRBV12-5 to TRBJ2-1, with TRBD1 as a possible D gene (6 bases). Germline CDR1 is LGHNT and CDR2 is FRNRAP. Deletions cut 5 bases from V and 2 bases from J, with 13 bases between. The CDR3 is 15 amino acids. CDR3 sequence (DNA): TGTGCTAGTGGTCCTTACAGGGTGGCCTACAATGAGCAGTTCTTC. Translating it yields CASGPYRVAYNEQFF.